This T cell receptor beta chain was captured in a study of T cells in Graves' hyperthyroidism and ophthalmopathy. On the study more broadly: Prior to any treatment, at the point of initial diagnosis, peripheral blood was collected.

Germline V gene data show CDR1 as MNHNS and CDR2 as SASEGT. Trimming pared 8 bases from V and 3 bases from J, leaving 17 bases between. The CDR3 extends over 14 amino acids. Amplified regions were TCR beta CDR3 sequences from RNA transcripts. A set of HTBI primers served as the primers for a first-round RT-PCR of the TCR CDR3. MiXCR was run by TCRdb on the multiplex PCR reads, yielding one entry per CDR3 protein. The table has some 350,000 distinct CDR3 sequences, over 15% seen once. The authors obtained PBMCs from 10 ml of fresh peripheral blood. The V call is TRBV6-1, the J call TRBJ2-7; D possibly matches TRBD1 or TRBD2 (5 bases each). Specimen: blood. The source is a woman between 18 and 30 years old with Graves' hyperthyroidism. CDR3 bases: TGTGCCAGCGCCCCTCGGGACGGTCGCTACGAGCAGTACTTC. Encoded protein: CASAPRDGRYEQYF.